This T cell receptor beta chain was profiled in a study of OX40 agonist ivuxolimab in advanced cancers. Study in general: Three patients showed partial responses: one hepatocellular carcinoma and two cutaneous melanoma cases.

The table came from immunoSEQ multiplex PCR; TCRdb's copy has only in-frame clones and leaves some out. The data show about 19,000 clones, around 90% seen once. General study results and limits: More expanded clones were found, on average, in CD8+ than in CD4+ T cells.

V dropped 3 bases and J dropped 4; count of bases not matched to a gene: 13. The germline V gene encodes CDR1 SGHRS and CDR2 YFSETQ. This CDR3 region has 17 residues. With regard to this clone: Its target is not known.

The receptor was isolated from an adult with an advanced solid tumor such as melanoma, head and neck, liver or kidney cancer. The sample here was CD4+ or CD8+ T cells sorted from blood, taken in a trial of the OX40 agonist ivuxolimab. The rearrangement links TRBV5-1 to TRBJ2-1; 7 bases match TRBD1. DNA of the CDR3: TGCGCCAGCAGCTCTCCATACCCGGGACAGCAGTACAATGAGCAGTTCTTC. This translates into CASSSPYPGQQYNEQFF.